This is a list of T cell receptor beta chains from one sample in a study of T cells in Graves' hyperthyroidism and ophthalmopathy. TCRdb itself ran the multiplex PCR reads through MiXCR, one entry per CDR3 protein. Among about 610,000 distinct CDR3 sequences listed, 16% were seen once. The sequencing input was blood. Receptors were obtained from a woman aged 40 to 50 with Graves' ophthalmopathy. The CDR3 runs from the conserved cysteine through the conserved F or W. The D gene is left open where the match is weak. Rows may omit the clone size; those that give it use once, few, many or a size class.

CDR3aa	CDR3nt	d_gene	abundance	v_gene	j_gene
CSARSGGSGTDTQYF	TGCAGTGCTAGATCCGGGGGATCGGGGACAGATACGCAGTATTTT	-	few	TRBV20-1	TRBJ2-3
CASRSVGEAFF	TGTGCCAGCAGATCGGTGGGGGAAGCTTTCTTT	-	many	TRBV27	TRBJ1-1
CASRTGGYHEQYF	TGTGCCAGTCGGACAGGGGGCTACCACGAGCAGTACTTC	TRBD1	many	TRBV27	TRBJ2-7
CAISEFNEQFF	TGTGCCATCAGTGAGTTTAATGAGCAGTTCTTC	-	-	TRBV10-3	TRBJ2-1
CASSAAGTGISPLHF	TGTGCCAGCAGCGCCGCCGGGACAGGGATTTCACCCCTCCACTTT	TRBD1	many	TRBV2	TRBJ1-6
CASSGGTVDTEAFF	TGCGCCAGCAGCGGCGGGACGGTGGACACTGAAGCTTTCTTT	-	-	TRBV5-1	TRBJ1-1
CASSYLLAGGWNEQFF	TGTGCCAGCAGTTACCTCCTAGCGGGCGGTTGGAATGAGCAGTTCTTC	TRBD2	-	TRBV6-5	TRBJ2-1
CAWSVRGGLWNQPQHF	TGTGCCTGGAGTGTACGGGGGGGCCTTTGGAATCAGCCCCAGCATTTT	-	many	TRBV30	TRBJ1-5
CASSWGPLAGVSTDTQYF	TGCGCCAGCAGCTGGGGGCCACTAGCGGGAGTTAGCACAGATACGCAGTATTTT	TRBD2	-	TRBV5-1	TRBJ2-3
CASIIVLAGGETQYF	TGTGCCAGCATAATCGTCCTAGCGGGAGGAGAGACCCAGTACTTC	TRBD2	many	TRBV6-1	TRBJ2-5
CSVRRLAEMQETQYF	TGCAGCGTGAGGAGACTAGCGGAAATGCAAGAGACCCAGTACTTC	TRBD2	-	TRBV29-1	TRBJ2-5
CAWCLGANQPQHF	TGTGCCTGGTGTTTGGGGGCAAATCAGCCCCAGCATTTT	-	many	TRBV30	TRBJ1-5
CASSLEQGQAGNTIYF	TGCGCCAGCAGCCTGGAACAGGGGCAAGCTGGAAACACCATATATTTT	TRBD1	few	TRBV5-1	TRBJ1-3
CASSLEGTRTEAFF	TGCGCCAGCAGCTTGGAGGGAACTCGGACTGAAGCTTTCTTT	-	many	TRBV5-1	TRBJ1-1
CASSQAGNGYTF	TGTGCCAGCAGCCAAGCTGGGAATGGCTACACCTTC	-	many	TRBV3-1	TRBJ1-2
CSAPRLAAYEQYF	TGCAGTGCGCCCCGACTAGCAGCTTACGAGCAGTACTTC	TRBD2	few	TRBV20-1	TRBJ2-7
CSARESTGTQYF	TGCAGTGCTAGAGAAAGCACCGGTACGCAGTATTTT	-	-	TRBV20-1	TRBJ2-3
CASSIQGTRTDTQYF	TGTGCCAGCAGCATTCAGGGGACGCGCACAGATACGCAGTATTTT	-	many	TRBV12-3/TRBV12-4	TRBJ2-3
CASSPQGLGNTGELFF	TGCGCCAGCAGCCCCCAGGGACTTGGAAACACCGGGGAGCTGTTTTTT	-	many	TRBV5-1	TRBJ2-2
CSAKGGYTEAFF	TGCAGTGCTAAGGGGGGGTACACTGAAGCTTTCTTT	-	many	TRBV20-1	TRBJ1-1
CAGLKAAPNTEAFF	TGTGCCGGCCTCAAGGCAGCACCGAACACTGAAGCTTTCTTT	-	few	TRBV30	TRBJ1-1
CASSGRLESYNEQFF	TGTGCCAGCAGTGGTCGGCTAGAGTCCTACAATGAGCAGTTCTTC	-	many	TRBV2	TRBJ2-1
CASSRSVNRYGYTF	TGTGCCAGCAGTCGGTCTGTCAACCGCTATGGCTACACCTTC	-	-	TRBV28	TRBJ1-2
CASTPWGGAGETQYF	TGTGCCAGCACCCCTTGGGGGGGGGCGGGGGAGACCCAGTACTTC	-	many	TRBV28	TRBJ2-5
CASSFGQPTGTEAFF	TGTGCCAGCAGTTTTGGACAGCCGACTGGCACTGAAGCTTTCTTT	-	many	TRBV12-3/TRBV12-4	TRBJ1-1
CASSLAIVPSGRTDTQYF	TGTGCCAGCAGCTTAGCGATTGTCCCTAGCGGACGCACAGATACGCAGTATTTT	TRBD2	many	TRBV7-9	TRBJ2-3
CASSHETSGGKFVNEQFF	TGTGCCAGCAGCCATGAGACTAGCGGGGGGAAGTTTGTTAATGAGCAGTTCTTC	TRBD2	-	TRBV3-1	TRBJ2-1
CATVDRPGLATYEQYF	TGTGCCACCGTGGACAGGCCGGGACTAGCGACCTACGAGCAGTATTTC	TRBD2	-	TRBV27	TRBJ2-7
CASSEGEQHF	TGTGCCAGCAGTGAAGGCGAGCAGCACTTC	-	-	TRBV2	TRBJ2-7
CASSERHRGKKTYNEQFF	TGTGCCAGCAGTGAAAGGCACAGGGGGAAGAAGACCTACAATGAGCAGTTCTTC	TRBD1	many	TRBV2	TRBJ2-1
CASSWEEGNIQYF	TGTGCCAGCAGTTGGGAGGAGGGAAACATTCAGTACTTC	-	many	TRBV28	TRBJ2-4
CASSSHGTDTQYF	TGTGCCAGCAGTTCACATGGCACAGATACGCAGTATTTT	-	many	TRBV28	TRBJ2-3
CASSLADSNYGYTF	TGTGCCAGCAGCTTAGCGGACAGTAACTATGGCTACACCTTC	-	-	TRBV11-1	TRBJ1-2